These 30 T cell receptor beta chains were sequenced from one sample in a study of glioma-infiltrating T cells. Using RNA template, CDR3s of TCR alpha and beta were amplified with iRepertoire arm-PCR. TCRdb re-derived calls from the multiplex PCR reads in MiXCR, one entry per CDR3 protein. The sample carries more than 95,000 distinct CDR3 sequences, about 30% recorded once. Sequenced input: glioma tissue, nonneoplastic brain tissue, or PBMCs (not recorded which). These receptors were taken from a human donor with low-grade glioma or glioblastoma, undergoing nonglioma brain surgery, or in good health (not recorded which).

Comment on this clonotype: This may come from a read error, since a much larger clone is one base off. The rearrangement joins TRBV3-1 to TRBJ2-3; TRBD2 aligns across 9 bases. The germline CDR1 and CDR2 sequences are LGHDT and YNNKEL (reference sequence). This CDR3 has 15 residues. The CDR3 DNA sequence: TGTGCCAGCAGCCAAGGGACTAGCGCGACAGGTACGCAGTATTTT. It yields the protein CASSQGTSATGTQYF.

A few counts support this clonotype. The chain joins TRBV19 to TRBJ2-5; D remains unclear. V was shortened by 6 bases and J by 4 bases, with 15 bases between the two germline ends. Per germline, CDR1 LNHDA and CDR2 SQIVND (reference sequence). The CDR3 totals 14 residues. The CDR3 sequence is CASSPILFRETQYF. The CDR3, as DNA: TGTGCCAGTAGCCCCATATTATTCAGAGAGACCCAGTACTTC.

On this clonotype itself: Since a much larger clone is just one base distant, this may be a read error. This rearrangement joins TRBV11-2 to TRBJ2-7; the D gene could be TRBD1 or TRBD2 (6 bases each). The germline gives CDR1 SGHAT, CDR2 FQNNGV. This CDR3 region has 13 residues. The CDR3 sequence: CASSPLQGGERYF. The CDR3 DNA reads as TGTGCCAGCAGCCCATTACAGGGAGGCGAGCGGTACTTC.

This clonotype was seen a handful of times. The V gene is TRBV12-3 or TRBV12-4, the J gene TRBJ2-5, with 8 positions matching TRBD2. V shed 5 bases, J shed 2 bases, and the junction held 10 bases outside the gene matches. This CDR3 has 16 amino acids. CDR3 DNA sequence: TGTGCCAGCAGTCCCCCCCTGGCGGGGGGACAAGAGACCCAGTACTTC. Its protein is CASSPPLAGGQETQYF.

Comments on this clonotype: This could be a read error, since a much larger clone is one nucleotide away. The rearrangement links TRBV4-1 to TRBJ2-1; D perhaps matches TRBD2 (6 bases). The CDR3 runs 14 residues. Germline V gives CDR1 MGHRA, CDR2 YSYEKL. V shed 0 bases and J shed 10 bases, with 13 bases lying between them. CDR3 DNA: TGCGCCAGCAGCCAAGATCGGGAGCCAGTGGAGCAGTTCTTC. It codes for CASSQDREPVEQFF.

The chain is built from TRBV6-1 and TRBJ2-6; D is unclear. The CDR3 covers 19 residues. Between the trimmed V and J ends, which lost 3 bases and 0 bases, there was a span of 18 bases. In germline, CDR1 is MNHNS, CDR2 SASEGT. The CDR3 region has the DNA TGTGCCAGCAGTGACTTACAGTGTTCTGACCGCTCTGGGGCCAACGTCCTGACTTTC. Translating gives CASSDLQCSDRSGANVLTF.

The chain joins TRBV7-2 to TRBJ2-7; no reliable D call. CDR3 length equals 13 residues. CDR1 is SGHTA, CDR2 FQGNSA, per germline. Trimming shortened V by 3 bases and J by 2 bases, and 8 bases separated the two germline ends. DNA of the CDR3: TGTGCCAGCAGCTTTGATAGAACCTACGAGCAGTACTTC. Protein: CASSFDRTYEQYF.

This clonotype showed up many times. The genes are TRBV6-2 or TRBV6-3 and TRBJ2-1; 8 bases align to TRBD1. The CDR3 consists of 17 residues. Germline lookup yields CDR1 MNHEY and CDR2 SVGEGT. Losses at the gene ends were 2 bases for V and 7 bases for J; bases not matched to a gene: 13. The CDR3 bases are TGTGCCAGCAGTTACCGGCCTCTACGGACAGGGAGAAATGAGCAGTTCTTC. It translates to CASSYRPLRTGRNEQFF.

This clonotype was picked up many times. The chain is built from TRBV7-6 and TRBJ2-1, with 7 bases lining up with TRBD1. CDR1 and CDR2 from the germline V gene are SGHVS and FNYEAQ. Trimming at V came to 5 bases and at J to 9 bases, leaving 10 bases not matched to a gene. This CDR3 spans 14 amino acids. The CDR3 loop reads CASSKLQGLGEQFF. The CDR3 nucleotides read TGTGCCAGCAGCAAATTACAGGGGCTAGGTGAGCAGTTCTTC.

The chain links TRBV19 to TRBJ1-6; D perhaps matches TRBD1 (6 bases). V dropped 7 bases and J dropped 10 bases, with 17 bases sitting between them. The length of the CDR3 is 14 residues. Germline V gene data show CDR1 as LNHDA and CDR2 as SQIVND (reference sequence). This CDR3 reads CASNIQGRWSPLHF. The CDR3, as DNA: TGTGCCAGTAATATTCAGGGGAGGTGGTCACCCCTCCACTTT.

This clonotype showed up many times. The chain is built from TRBV20-1 and TRBJ1-3, with D possibly matching TRBD1 (6 bases). The CDR3 contains 17 residues. V was cut by 3 bases and J by 0 bases, with 18 bases left in between. Germline V gives CDR1 DFQATT, CDR2 SNEGSKA (reference sequence). The DNA for the CDR3 is TGCAGTGCTAGGGGGCCTAGACAGGCGAACTCTGGAAACACCATATATTTT. It codes for CSARGPRQANSGNTIYF.

V usage is TRBV5-1 and J usage is TRBJ2-5; possible D gene TRBD1, 6 bases. The CDR3 is 15 residues long. Germline CDR1 and CDR2: SGHRS and YFSETQ. V gave up 4 bases and J gave up 2 bases, with 15 bases separating them. The CDR3 nucleotides are TGCGCCAGCAGCACACAGGGTGGGGTACAAGAGACCCAGTACTTC. It is translated as CASSTQGGVQETQYF.

The sample holds many counts of this clonotype. The gene calls are TRBV19 and TRBJ2-1; 8 positions agree with TRBD2. This CDR3 region has 15 residues. V shed 4 bases and J 3 bases; nucleotides not matched to a gene: 5. From germline, CDR1 is LNHDA and CDR2 SQIVND (reference sequence). The CDR3 protein is CASSRTSPNYNEQFF. The CDR3, as DNA: TGTGCCAGTAGTAGGACTAGCCCCAACTACAATGAGCAGTTCTTC. The full variable domain, completed using reference TRBV19 and TRBJ2-1, is DGGITQSPKYLFRKEGQNVTLSCEQNLNHDAMYWYRQDPGQGLRLIYYSQIVNDFQKGDIAEGYSVSREKKESFPLTVTSAQKNPTAFYLCASSRTSPNYNEQFFGPGTRLTVL.

In regard to this clonotype: A much larger clone lies one base from this, so it may be a read error. V gene TRBV7-2 combines with J gene TRBJ2-7; the match to TRBD2 covers 9 bases. This CDR3 spans 15 amino acids. The V and J ends lost 6 bases and 3 bases, in that order; junction bases with no gene match: 9. Germline V lookup: CDR1 SGHTA, CDR2 FQGNSA. The CDR3 sequence is CASRRQGTSFYEQYF. In DNA form, the CDR3 reads TGTGCCAGCAGAAGACAAGGGACTAGCTTCTACGAGCAGTACTTC. Complete variable domain (other parts from reference TRBV7-2 and TRBJ2-7): GAGVSQSPSNKVTEKGKDVELRCDPISGHTALYWYRQSLGQGLEFLIYFQGNSAPDKSGLPSDRFSAERTGGSVSTLTIQRTQQEDSAVYLCASRRQGTSFYEQYFGPGTRLTVT.

This clonotype was seen repeatedly, ten times or more. This rearrangement joins TRBV10-3 to TRBJ1-2; possibly TRBD1 for D (6 bases). Trimming took off 2 bases at V and 0 bases at J, with 16 bases between the two ends. CDR3 size: 17 residues. CDR1 and CDR2 from the germline V gene are ENHRY and SYGVKD. DNA of the CDR3: TGTGCCATCAGTGAGGGGTTCCAGGACAGCACTAACTATGGCTACACCTTC. It codes for CAISEGFQDSTNYGYTF.

The chain joins TRBV3-1 to TRBJ1-2; TRBD1 matches at 7 bases. The CDR3 length is 13 residues. CDR1 is LGHDT, CDR2 YNNKEL, per germline (reference sequence). The junction had 2 bases not matched to a gene; V was cut back by 4 bases and J by 3 bases. CDR3 sequence (DNA): TGTGCCAGCAGCCGACAGGGCGACTATGGCTACACCTTC. Encoded protein: CASSRQGDYGYTF.

CDR3 bases: TGTGCCAGCAGCTCCCAAGCGGGGGGGCTAGGAGAGCAGTTCTTC. Amino acids: CASSSQAGGLGEQFF. V and J are TRBV5-4 and TRBJ2-1, with 10 bases fitting TRBD2. Germline CDR1 reads SGHNT; CDR2 reads YYREEE (reference sequence). The trim removed 3 bases at V and 10 bases at J, leaving 10 bases unmatched. The CDR3 covers 15 residues.

V and J are TRBV5-1 and TRBJ2-3, with D possibly TRBD1 on 6 matching bases. From germline, CDR1 is SGHRS and CDR2 YFSETQ. This CDR3 has 14 amino acids. Trimming removed 4 bases at V and 2 bases at J, with 11 bases between. CDR3 coding DNA: TGCGCCAGCAGCCTCGACAGGAACACAGATACGCAGTATTTT. Its translation: CASSLDRNTDTQYF.

Comments on this clonotype: With a much larger clone just one base away, this may be a read error. V gene TRBV12-3 or TRBV12-4 combines with J gene TRBJ1-1; D not certain. This CDR3 region has 14 residues. The CDR3 sequence: CASRTGVINTEALF. The CDR3 DNA sequence: TGTGCCAGCAGGACCGGGGTGATCAACACTGAAGCTCTCTTT.

In regard to this clonotype: The germline gene is not matched at one end of the junction; a read error may be the cause. This chain connects TRBV28 to TRBJ2-2; either TRBD1 or TRBD2 may supply D (6 bases each). Germline V gives CDR1 MDHEN, CDR2 SYDVKM. The CDR3 length is 16 residues. The CDR3 DNA reads TGTGCCAGCGGAACTAGGAGGGGGATAAACACCGGGGGGCTGTTTTTT. Protein sequence: CASGTRRGINTGGLFF.

The chain carries TRBV7-2 and TRBJ2-5; D may correspond to TRBD1 or TRBD2 (7 bases each). Looked up from germline, CDR1 is SGHTA and CDR2 is FQGNSA. The CDR3 runs 13 residues. Trimming removed 4 bases at V and 7 bases at J, with 13 bases between. DNA of the CDR3: TGTGCCAGCAGCTCAGGGGGGGGGCCGACCCAGTACTTC. Amino acid sequence: CASSSGGGPTQYF.

This clonotype was observed at least ten times. This chain joins TRBV19 and TRBJ1-2; no firm D call. V lost 5 bases, J lost 4 bases, and 5 bases lay in between. This CDR3 is built from 11 residues. From germline, CDR1 is LNHDA and CDR2 SQIVND (reference sequence). DNA for the CDR3: TGTGCCAGTAGTTCCAGCTATGGCTACACCTTC. Residues: CASSSSYGYTF.

This clonotype has at least ten counts. The genes are TRBV2 and TRBJ2-3; TRBD1 is a possible D gene (6 bases). The CDR3 covers 14 residues. Trimming took off 7 bases at V and 3 bases at J, with 14 bases between the two ends. CDR1 is SNHLY, CDR2 FYNNEI, per germline. CDR3: CASMRGGVTDTQYF. The CDR3 DNA follows: TGTGCCAGCATGCGTGGGGGCGTAACAGATACGCAGTATTTT.

This clonotype was counted many times. This sequence joins TRBV20-1 and TRBJ2-7; D gene unclear. This CDR3 comprises 11 residues. V lost 7 bases to trimming and J lost 2 bases, with 9 bases between them. CDR1 and CDR2 (germline): DFQATT, SNEGSKA (reference sequence). The CDR3 reads CSGDLAYEQYF. The CDR3 DNA sequence: TGCAGTGGTGATCTAGCCTACGAGCAGTACTTC.

Relative to its sample, this clonotype is medium-sized. The chain combines TRBV7-9 with TRBJ2-3, with TRBD2 matching over 8 bases. Germline V CDR1 and CDR2: SEHNR, FQNEAQ (reference sequence). Germline trimming cut 5 bases from V and 3 bases from J; bases unmatched to any gene: 10. The CDR3 extends over 16 amino acids. The CDR3: CASSPPGGSGTDTQYF. DNA of the CDR3: TGTGCCAGCAGCCCTCCGGGGGGGAGCGGAACAGATACGCAGTATTTT.

This clonotype was seen repeatedly, ten times or more. CDR3 nucleotides: TGTGCCACCAGCAGGAAGCAGGGTTATGAAAAACTGTTTTTT. Protein: CATSRKQGYEKLFF. The J gene is TRBJ1-4, the V gene TRBV15; a weak D match, TRBD1 (5 bases). This CDR3 region has 14 residues. Germline CDR1 is LNHNV and CDR2 is YYDKDF (reference sequence). V gave up 3 bases and J gave up 6 bases, with 11 bases separating them.

To note about this clonotype: Its ends do not fully match the called genes, so a read error is possible. CDR3 loop: CASRPGTGGDQDTEALF. The CDR3 nucleotides are TGTGCCAGCAGGCCCGGGACAGGGGGCGATCAGGACACTGAAGCTTTATTT. This rearrangement joins TRBV7-6 to TRBJ1-1; 12 nucleotides agree with TRBD1. The CDR3 runs to 17 residues. In germline, CDR1 is SGHVS, CDR2 FNYEAQ.

In its sample, this clonotype was seen many times. The rearrangement links TRBV20-1 to TRBJ2-3; TRBD2 matches 8 bases. Germline values: CDR1 DFQATT, CDR2 SNEGSKA (reference sequence). Losses at the gene ends were 1 base for V and 5 bases for J; bases not matched to a gene: 11. This CDR3 has 16 residues. Written as DNA, the CDR3 is TGCAGTGCTAGAGGTGCCACGTCGGGGGGGTTAGATACGCAGTATTTT. It yields the protein CSARGATSGGLDTQYF.

This clonotype was picked up many times. This chain links TRBV6-1 with TRBJ1-1; 8 bases agree with TRBD1. Unmatched junction bases numbered 12, after V lost 7 bases and J lost 5 bases. This CDR3 is 15 amino acids long. Germline lookup yields CDR1 MNHNS and CDR2 SASEGT. CDR3 protein: CASTGLRGRRTEAFF. CDR3 nucleotide sequence: TGTGCCAGCACCGGACTCAGGGGGCGACGTACTGAAGCTTTCTTT.

The sample holds many counts of this clonotype. DNA for the CDR3: TGTGCCAGCAGTACCGGGACAGGGTCCTACGAGCAGTACTTC. Translating it yields CASSTGTGSYEQYF. V usage is TRBV28 and J usage is TRBJ2-7, with TRBD1 matching 9 bases. V lost 5 bases to trimming and J lost 1 base; unmatched junction nucleotides: 3. The germline gives CDR1 MDHEN, CDR2 SYDVKM. CDR3 size: 14 residues.